What follows are 23 T cell receptor beta chains derived from one specimen sequenced in a study of T cell responses to AZD1222 COVID-19 vaccine (dated by TCRdb to 2020 to 2022). What the time point label conveys for this sample: baseline before first vaccination. The method behind the library was the immunoSEQ multiplex PCR assay. Entries here come from immuneACCESS through TCRdb and include only in-frame sequences with V and J called. Some clones fail to appear in such tables; in the studies checked, an unresolved V gene covers under half of the shortfall, and the cause of the remainder is unknown. For this sample there are 86,000 or so clones; over 85% appear just once. Under 4% of the sample is in the top ten clones. The material sequenced was peripheral blood, taken on day 0 of AZD1222 vaccination. These receptors came from an adult in good health.

The chain joins TRBV6-5 to TRBJ1-2; D gene ambiguous. The CDR3 spans 12 residues. V was clipped by 6 bases and J by 8 bases, with 13 bases between them. Germline lookup yields CDR1 MNHEY and CDR2 SVGAGI. This chain's CDR3 is CASRSHQRGYTF. The CDR3 region has the DNA TGTGCCAGCAGATCGCATCAGCGGGGCTACACCTTC.

This chain connects TRBV5-1 to TRBJ1-1; 7 nucleotides agree with TRBD1. The length of the CDR3 is 15 residues. Trimming removed 4 bases from V and 5 bases from J; junction bases left unmatched: 11. The germline V gene encodes CDR1 SGHRS and CDR2 YFSETQ. CDR3 bases: TGCGCCAGCAGCCCAGGTTTGACAGGGAGTACTGAAGCTTTCTTT. It encodes CASSPGLTGSTEAFF.

J is TRBJ1-5 and V is TRBV18, with D hard to call. There are 16 residues in the CDR3. Germline CDR1 reads KGHSH; CDR2 reads LQKENI. V lost 3 bases and J lost 1, with 13 bases in between. This CDR3 reads CASSPGEVGSNQPQHF. CDR3 bases: TGTGCCAGCTCACCCGGGGAGGTGGGCAGCAATCAGCCCCAGCATTTT. Looking up the rest from reference TRBV18 and TRBJ1-5 gives the full variable domain: NAGVMQNPRHLVRRRGQEARLRCSPMKGHSHVYWYRQLPEEGLKFMVYLQKENIIDESGMPKERFSAEFPKEGPSILRIQQVVRGDSAAYFCASSPGEVGSNQPQHFGDGTRLSIL.

CDR3 DNA: TGTGCCAGCAGCTTAGATCTGCTAGGCTCTGGAAACACCATATATTTT. Translated: CASSLDLLGSGNTIYF. This chain joins TRBV11-2 and TRBJ1-3; no definite D call. CDR3 size: 16 residues. CDR1 is SGHAT and CDR2 is FQNNGV in the germline V gene. Deletions cut 0 bases from V and 0 bases from J, with 9 bases between.

The chain combines TRBV28 with TRBJ1-3; no definite D call. The CDR3 covers 15 residues. V was cut by 3 bases and J by 2 bases, with 11 bases left in between. Germline CDR1 reads MDHEN; CDR2 reads SYDVKM. CDR3 protein: CASSFRMSAGNTIYF. In DNA form, the CDR3 reads TGTGCCAGCAGTTTCCGGATGAGCGCTGGAAACACCATATATTTT.

J is TRBJ2-3 and V is TRBV12-3 or TRBV12-4; D is uncertain. The CDR3 totals 13 residues. V lost 5 bases to trimming and J lost 0 bases, with 6 bases between them. The CDR3 reads CASSMGSTDTQYF. CDR3 sequence (DNA): TGTGCCAGCAGTATGGGTAGCACAGATACGCAGTATTTT.

The V call is TRBV4-1, the J call TRBJ1-4, with a possible D match to TRBD1 (5 bases). Germline-derived CDR1 and CDR2 are MGHRA and YSYEKL. V was clipped by 0 bases and J by 6 bases, with 17 bases between them. The CDR3 spans 17 residues. CDR3 in DNA: TGCGCCAGCAGCCAAGACCCCAGGGCAGTGCTGGATGAAAAACTGTTTTTT. As protein: CASSQDPRAVLDEKLFF.

The V call is TRBV6-5, the J call TRBJ1-2; D not resolved. The V end was cut by 7 bases, the J end by 7 bases, with 22 bases between. This CDR3 spans 15 amino acids. Germline-derived CDR1 and CDR2 are MNHEY and SVGAGI. The CDR3 coding sequence is TGTGCCAGCACCTCCTGGGATGGTAGTATTGGTGGCTACACCTTC. Amino acid sequence: CASTSWDGSIGGYTF.

V and J are TRBV2 and TRBJ2-3; D is unclear. Looked up from germline, CDR1 is SNHLY and CDR2 is FYNNEI. The V end lost 8 bases, the J end lost 0 bases, and 15 bases lay between the germline ends. The CDR3 runs to 15 residues. DNA for the CDR3: TGTGCCAGCCGTGGGGTCCAGCTGAGCACAGATACGCAGTATTTT. This translates into CASRGVQLSTDTQYF.

The J gene is TRBJ2-7, the V gene TRBV5-1; D is possibly TRBD1 (5 bases). CDR1 and CDR2 (germline): SGHRS, YFSETQ. This CDR3 is 14 amino acids long. The germline V and J ends were trimmed by 0 bases and 0 bases, with 7 bases remaining between them. In nucleotides, the CDR3 is TGCGCCAGCAGCTTGGCGACAGACTCCTACGAGCAGTACTTC. Translation: CASSLATDSYEQYF.

The chain links TRBV18 to TRBJ1-4, with D possibly being TRBD1 (5 bases). Looked up from germline, CDR1 is KGHSH and CDR2 is LQKENI. CDR3 size: 15 residues. Between the trimmed V and J ends, which lost 6 bases and 6 bases, there was a span of 17 bases. CDR3 region: CASSPREGRDEKLFF. CDR3 nucleotide sequence: TGTGCCAGCTCCCCCCGGGAGGGGCGTGATGAAAAACTGTTTTTT.

As DNA, the CDR3 is TGTGCCAGCAGCTCCCAAAGCAGGATTAACTATGGCTACACCTTC. It yields the protein CASSSQSRINYGYTF. The chain is built from TRBV9 and TRBJ1-2, with unresolved D. The CDR3 totals 15 residues. V dropped 4 bases and J dropped 1 base, with 14 bases sitting between them. Germline assignment: CDR1 SGDLS and CDR2 YYNGEE.

J is TRBJ1-5 and V is TRBV13; TRBD1 agrees at 7 bases. CDR1 is PRHDT and CDR2 is FYEKMQ in the germline V gene (reference sequence). The CDR3 loop spans 14 amino acids. V lost 5 bases, J lost 7 bases, and 8 bases stayed unmatched. This chain's CDR3 is CASSRTGEDQPQHF. For the CDR3, the DNA is TGTGCCAGCAGCCGAACAGGGGAAGACCAGCCCCAGCATTTT.

The rearrangement uses TRBV10-3 and TRBJ1-1; D unclear. V was pared by 3 bases and J by 1 base, with 3 bases between. CDR1 and CDR2 from the germline V gene are ENHRY and SYGVKD. This CDR3 spans 12 amino acids. CDR3 amino acids: CAISDRNTEAFF. The CDR3, as DNA: TGTGCCATCAGTGACAGGAACACTGAAGCTTTCTTT.

The rearrangement uses TRBV7-3 and TRBJ2-1, with TRBD1 identical over 10 bases. The CDR3 totals 13 residues. CDR1 SGHTA and CDR2 FQGTGA come from the germline V gene. Trimming took 4 bases from V and 8 from J; bases not matched to a gene: 2. CDR3 sequence reads: CASSWGQGYEQFF. The CDR3 nucleotides read TGTGCCAGCAGCTGGGGACAGGGGTATGAGCAGTTCTTC.

V usage is TRBV21-1 and J usage is TRBJ2-1; the table's D call of TRBD2 was not tested on the DNA. TRBV21-1 is deemed a pseudogene. CDR3 length: 16 amino acids. DNA for the CDR3: TGTGCCAGCAGCAAAGTCGGGGGAGCCCCTTACAATGAGCAGTTCTTC. Protein sequence: CASSKVGGAPYNEQFF.

The chain has TRBV6-4 and TRBJ2-7; D unresolved. Germline V gene lookup returns CDR1 MRHNA and CDR2 SNTAGT. Trimming left V 5 bases short and J 0 bases short, with 14 bases between. This CDR3 contains 15 residues. CDR3 DNA: TGTGCCAGCAGTATCGACGGGTCGAGCTCCTACGAGCAGTACTTC. Translated, it gives CASSIDGSSSYEQYF.

J is TRBJ2-5 and V is TRBV5-4; 9 bases agree with TRBD1. The germline V gene has CDR1 SGHNT and CDR2 YYREEE (reference sequence). Trimming removed 1 base from V and 5 bases from J; junction bases left unmatched: 6. The CDR3 covers 15 residues. The CDR3 coding sequence is TGTGCCAGCAGCTTGTGGACAGGGGTCCCCGAGACCCAGTACTTC. Protein product: CASSLWTGVPETQYF.

This clone was detected once. The chain uses TRBV20-1 and TRBJ2-5; D gene unclear. This CDR3 spans 11 amino acids. V lost 3 bases and J lost 11, with 13 bases in between. Germline V gene sequence: CDR1 DFQATT, CDR2 SNEGSKA (reference sequence). Here the CDR3 reads CSASGPRRQYF. In DNA, the CDR3 is TGCAGTGCTAGCGGGCCTCGTCGACAGTACTTC.

The sample holds one count of this clone. The chain couples TRBV28 to TRBJ2-1; 7 bases agree with TRBD2. The germline V gene encodes CDR1 MDHEN and CDR2 SYDVKM. The V gene end was trimmed by 4 bases and the J gene end by 9 bases; junction bases not matched to a gene: 9. The CDR3 is 14 amino acids. The CDR3 sequence is CASSYGGSRGEQFF. Here the CDR3 DNA reads TGTGCCAGCAGTTACGGCGGGAGTAGGGGTGAGCAGTTCTTC. Looking up the rest from reference TRBV28 and TRBJ2-1 gives the full variable domain: DVKVTQSSRYLVKRTGEKVFLECVQDMDHENMFWYRQDPGLGLRLIYFSYDVKMKEKGDIPEGYSVSREKKERFSLILESASTNQTSMYLCASSYGGSRGEQFFGPGTRLTVL.

J is TRBJ2-6 and V is TRBV29-1; 7 nucleotides agree with TRBD1. This CDR3 is built from 16 residues. V was clipped by 1 base and J by 2 bases; unmatched bases: 5. Germline values: CDR1 SQVTM, CDR2 ANQGSEA. DNA of the CDR3: TGCAGCGTTGAAGGGATCGGGACAGCTGGGGCCAACGTCCTGACTTTC. Encoded protein: CSVEGIGTAGANVLTF. The whole variable domain, remainder taken from reference TRBV29-1 and TRBJ2-6, is SAVISQKPSRDICQRGTSLTIQCQVDSQVTMMFWYRQQPGQSLTLIATANQGSEATYESGFVIDKFPISRPNLTFSTLTVSNMSPEDSSIYLCSVEGIGTAGANVLTFGAGSRLTVL.

This clone showed up just once. V is TRBV10-3 and J is TRBJ1-2; D gene ambiguous. There are 14 residues in the CDR3. Germline V gene lookup returns CDR1 ENHRY and CDR2 SYGVKD. V was trimmed by 3 bases and J by 5 bases, leaving 13 bases between them. The CDR3 bases are TGTGCCATCAGTGACCCGACGGAGACATATGGCTACACCTTC. Amino acids: CAISDPTETYGYTF.

This clone showed up just once. V usage is TRBV3-1 (or the pseudogene TRBV3-2) and J usage is TRBJ1-2; 7 nucleotides agree with TRBD1. Trimming at V came to 3 bases and at J to 7 bases, leaving 11 bases not matched to a gene. Germline CDR1 is LGHDT and CDR2 is YNNKEL (reference sequence). CDR3 length: 15 amino acids. The CDR3 loop is CASSHQTGLEGGYTF. Here the CDR3 DNA reads TGTGCCAGCAGCCACCAGACAGGGTTAGAGGGTGGCTACACCTTC.